This TCR beta chain was captured by sequencing in a study of cytomegalovirus exposure and HLA in healthy donors. Study-level points and caveats: Later on, an analysis found that several of the most significant clusters appeared to be linked to common viral pathogens, which included parvovirus B19. Through in vitro validation, three CMV-associated chains were shown to be specific for CMV antigens. Reportedly, a later analysis found an Asian-associated ancestry cluster had fewer N-insertions than the approximately 670-donor mean.

PCR amplification relied on 60 Vbeta primers (plus 13 Jbeta primers). Sequenced by immunoSEQ multiplex PCR; TCRdb stores in-frame clones only, minus some. The sample includes roughly 100,000 clones, about 80% of them seen just once. The V gene's germline CDR1 is SGHTS and CDR2 YDEGEE. This CDR3 has 15 residues. Unmatched junction bases numbered 11, after V lost 5 bases and J lost 6 bases. In the case of this clone: What it recognizes is unknown.

This chain uses TRBV5-8 with TRBJ1-5, with 7 bases fitting TRBD1. This clonotype was obtained from a man in his forties in good health and CMV-seronegative. The specimen sequenced was PBMCs. CDR3 residues: CASRPRTGWAQPQHF. The CDR3 bases are TGTGCCAGCAGACCCCGGACAGGATGGGCTCAGCCCCAGCATTTT.